What follows describes a single T cell receptor (beta chain). These data belong to a study of T cells in localized non-small cell lung cancer. The CDR3 runs to 17 residues. Germline V gives CDR1 LNHDA, CDR2 SQIVND (reference sequence). Trimming pared 3 bases from V and 2 bases from J, leaving 20 bases between. Repertoires were generated with immunoSEQ multiplex PCR, while TCRdb's copy carries only in-frame clones and drops some. This sample has about 1,300 clones, with 23% found just once. The receptor comes from a man aged 35 to 69 with stage III lung adenocarcinoma. Specimen: lung tumor tissue, collected before any cancer treatment. The V call is TRBV19, the J call TRBJ2-7; D unclear. The CDR3 protein is CASSIRSTVENPYEQYF. In DNA, the CDR3 is TGTGCCAGTAGTATTCGATCGACGGTGGAGAACCCCTACGAGCAGTACTTC.